This TCR beta chain originates from a study of blood T cell repertoires in COVID-19. As for the study in general: Samples of COVID-19 (acute and convalescent) were obtained from the United States, Italy and Spain. The analysed material was cDNA or gDNA that came from T cells, B-cell-depleted T cells, or PBMCs.

With 4 bases removed from V and 0 bases from J, the gap between germline ends came to 11 bases. The CDR3 is 15 amino acids. Germline V gives CDR1 MNHEY, CDR2 SVGAGI. Profiling relied on immunoSEQ multiplex PCR, and the TCRdb table lists in-frame clones only, not all of them. The data contain around 100,000 clones, roughly 90% of them singletons. The chain carries TRBV6-5 and TRBJ2-3; D not certain. This clonotype was sampled from a woman aged 55-69 years with acute or convalescent COVID-19. The sequenced material came from peripheral blood. The CDR3 nucleotides are TGTGCCAGCAGTTCGAGCACCACTAGCACAGATACGCAGTATTTT. Its translation: CASSSSTTSTDTQYF.